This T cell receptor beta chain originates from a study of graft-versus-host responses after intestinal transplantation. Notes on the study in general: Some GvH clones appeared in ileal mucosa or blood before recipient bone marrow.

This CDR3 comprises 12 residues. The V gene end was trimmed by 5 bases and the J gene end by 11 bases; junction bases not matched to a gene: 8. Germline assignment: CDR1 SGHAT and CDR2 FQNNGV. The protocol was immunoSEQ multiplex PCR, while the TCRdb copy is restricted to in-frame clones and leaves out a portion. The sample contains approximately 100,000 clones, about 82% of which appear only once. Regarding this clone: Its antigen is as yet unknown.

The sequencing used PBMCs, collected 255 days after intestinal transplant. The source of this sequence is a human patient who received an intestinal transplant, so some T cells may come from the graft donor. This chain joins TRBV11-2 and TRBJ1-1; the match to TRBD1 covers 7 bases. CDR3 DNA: TGTGCCAGCAGCCACCGACAGGGTCACGCTTTCTTT. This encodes CASSHRQGHAFF. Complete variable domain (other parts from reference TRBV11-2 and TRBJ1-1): EAGVAQSPRYKIIEKRQSVAFWCNPISGHATLYWYQQILGQGPKLLIQFQNNGVVDDSQLPKDRFSAERLKGVDSTLKIQPAKLEDSAVYLCASSHRQGHAFFGQGTRLTVV.